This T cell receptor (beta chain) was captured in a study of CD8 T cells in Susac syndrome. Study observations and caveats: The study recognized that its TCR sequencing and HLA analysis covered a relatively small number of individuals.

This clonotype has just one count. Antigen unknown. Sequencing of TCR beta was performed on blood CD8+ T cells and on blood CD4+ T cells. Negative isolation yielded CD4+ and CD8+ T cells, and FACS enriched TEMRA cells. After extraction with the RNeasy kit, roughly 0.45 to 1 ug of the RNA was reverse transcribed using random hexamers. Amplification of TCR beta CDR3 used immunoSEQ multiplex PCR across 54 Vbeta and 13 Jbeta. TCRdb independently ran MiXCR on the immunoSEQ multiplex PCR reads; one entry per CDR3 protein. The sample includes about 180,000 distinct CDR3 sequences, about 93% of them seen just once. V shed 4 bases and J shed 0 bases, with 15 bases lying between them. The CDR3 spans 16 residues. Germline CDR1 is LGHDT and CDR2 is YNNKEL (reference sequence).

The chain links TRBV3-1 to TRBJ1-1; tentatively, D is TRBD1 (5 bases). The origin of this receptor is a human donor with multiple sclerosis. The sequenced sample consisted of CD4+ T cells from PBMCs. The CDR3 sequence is CASSPVAGNMNTEAFF. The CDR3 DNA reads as TGTGCCAGCAGCCCTGTTGCAGGGAATATGAACACTGAAGCTTTCTTT.